One sample yielded the 4 T cell receptor beta chains listed below, sequenced in a study of blood T cell repertoires in COVID-19. Sequencing used immunoSEQ multiplex PCR; TCRdb keeps in-frame clones, though not all of them. The table lists some 200,000 clones, roughly 88% of them singletons. The sample taken for sequencing was peripheral blood. The receptors were gathered from a man aged 45 to 65 with active or convalescent COVID-19.

The rearrangement joins TRBV18 to TRBJ2-5, with D possibly being TRBD1 (6 bases). The germline V and J ends were trimmed by 2 bases and 2 bases, with 9 bases remaining between them. CDR1 is KGHSH and CDR2 is LQKENI in the germline V gene. CDR3 length: 14 amino acids. CDR3 bases: TGTGCCAGCTCACCAGACAGGCAACAAGAGACCCAGTACTTC. Amino acids: CASSPDRQQETQYF. Looking up the rest from reference TRBV18 and TRBJ2-5 gives the full variable domain: NAGVMQNPRHLVRRRGQEARLRCSPMKGHSHVYWYRQLPEEGLKFMVYLQKENIIDESGMPKERFSAEFPKEGPSILRIQQVVRGDSAAYFCASSPDRQQETQYFGPGTRLLVL.

The chain joins TRBV10-3 to TRBJ1-6; TRBD1 matches 8 bases. CDR1 is ENHRY and CDR2 is SYGVKD in the germline V gene. The CDR3 totals 13 residues. Trimming took 10 bases from V and 8 from J; bases not matched to a gene: 7. The CDR3 DNA follows: TGTGCCACCCAAGGACAGGGAGATTCACCCCTCCACTTT. It is translated as CATQGQGDSPLHF.

This chain connects TRBV7-9 to TRBJ1-2; the match to TRBD1 covers 7 bases. CDR1 SEHNR and CDR2 FQNEAQ come from the germline V gene (reference sequence). The CDR3 is 14 residues long. V trimming: 2 bases; J trimming: 2 bases; junction bases outside the gene matches: 2. CDR3 DNA: TGTGCCAGCAGCTTAACAGGGGTAAACTATGGCTACACCTTC. Residues: CASSLTGVNYGYTF.

The J gene is TRBJ2-1, the V gene TRBV7-2; TRBD1 agrees at 11 bases. The CDR3 runs 14 residues. Trimming cost V 8 bases and J 4 bases; bases outside gene matches: 4. The germline gives CDR1 SGHTA, CDR2 FQGNSA. Here the CDR3 DNA reads TGTGCCAGCGGAGGGACAGGGGGTTACAATGAGCAGTTCTTC. Its translation: CASGGTGGYNEQFF.